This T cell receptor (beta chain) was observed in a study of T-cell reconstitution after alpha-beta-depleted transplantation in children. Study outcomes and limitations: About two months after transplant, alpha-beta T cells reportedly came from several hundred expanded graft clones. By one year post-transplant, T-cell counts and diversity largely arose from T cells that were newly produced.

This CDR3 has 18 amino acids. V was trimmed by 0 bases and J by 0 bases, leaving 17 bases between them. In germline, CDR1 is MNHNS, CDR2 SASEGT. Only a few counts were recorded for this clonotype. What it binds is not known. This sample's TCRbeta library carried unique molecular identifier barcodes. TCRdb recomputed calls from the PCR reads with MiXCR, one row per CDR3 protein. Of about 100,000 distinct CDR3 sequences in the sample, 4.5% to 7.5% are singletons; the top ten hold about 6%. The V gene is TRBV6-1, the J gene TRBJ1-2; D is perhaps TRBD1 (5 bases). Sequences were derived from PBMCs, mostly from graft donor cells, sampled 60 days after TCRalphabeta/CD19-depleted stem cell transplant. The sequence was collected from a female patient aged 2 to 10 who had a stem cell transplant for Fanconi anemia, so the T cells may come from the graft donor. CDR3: CASSEAPLRQLANYGYTF. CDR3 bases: TGTGCCAGCAGTGAAGCGCCCCTCCGACAGTTGGCTAACTATGGCTACACCTTC.